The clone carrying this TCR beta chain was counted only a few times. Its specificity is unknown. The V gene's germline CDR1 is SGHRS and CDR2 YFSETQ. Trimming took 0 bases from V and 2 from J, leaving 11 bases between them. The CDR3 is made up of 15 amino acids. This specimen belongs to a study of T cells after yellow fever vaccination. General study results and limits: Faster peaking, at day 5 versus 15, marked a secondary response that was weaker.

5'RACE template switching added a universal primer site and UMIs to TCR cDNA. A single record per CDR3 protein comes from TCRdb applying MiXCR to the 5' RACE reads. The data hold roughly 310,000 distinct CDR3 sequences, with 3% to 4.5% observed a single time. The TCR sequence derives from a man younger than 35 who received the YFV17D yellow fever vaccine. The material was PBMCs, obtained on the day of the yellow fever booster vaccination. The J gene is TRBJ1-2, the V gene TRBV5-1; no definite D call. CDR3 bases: TGCGCCAGCAGCTTGGCCGTCTCCATCAACTATGGCTACACCTTC. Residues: CASSLAVSINYGYTF.